Listed below are T cell receptor beta chains from one sample, sequenced in a study of cytomegalovirus exposure and HLA in healthy donors. TCRdb keeps only in-frame clones here, not all; method: immunoSEQ multiplex PCR. The sample records fewer than 200,000 clones, around 75% being singletons. Sample: PBMCs. The origin of the receptors is a male donor in good health and CMV-seronegative. Both conserved end residues are part of each CDR3. Where a row states a size, it is once, few, many or the class of an expanded clone; other rows omit it.

v_gene	j_gene	abundance	CDR3aa
TRBV10-3	TRBJ1-3	NA	CAIRGGEAGNTIYF
TRBV2	TRBJ2-6	once	CASTPTYTAEYSGANVLTF
TRBV7-5	TRBJ1-1	few	CVPTSGVNTEAFF
TRBV5-1	TRBJ2-1	NA	CASTLGLAGAGEQFF
TRBV4-3	TRBJ1-2	NA	CASSQEPAGGGGYGYTF
TRBV9	TRBJ1-1	NA	CASSVAPNTEAFF
TRBV6-1	TRBJ1-1	NA	CASSNSPNTEAFF
TRBV5-8	TRBJ1-2	NA	CASSVTGRGRYGYTF
TRBV9	TRBJ2-1	NA	CASSFSGGRSYNEQFF
TRBV27	TRBJ1-1	few	CASSLYMDAGVGAFF
TRBV7-2	TRBJ2-7	once	CASSYTLGTDSDGYEQYF
TRBV7-6	TRBJ1-1	NA	CASSADRPTEAFF
TRBV7-6	TRBJ1-3	NA	CASSLTGGPGNTIYF
TRBV13	TRBJ1-2	NA	CATGQGAGYGYTF
TRBV5-4	TRBJ1-2	NA	CASSSPSTADGYTF
TRBV5-4	TRBJ2-7	NA	CASSPVATGEQYF
TRBV10-3	TRBJ1-1	NA	CAISEQQEWNTEAFF
TRBV4-2	TRBJ2-3	NA	CASSQEAGGTDTQYF
TRBV20-1	TRBJ1-2	NA	CSAGDLYGYTF
TRBV4-1	TRBJ2-5	NA	CASSRIQGVQETQYF
TRBV19	TRBJ1-2	few	CASKTGQGITYGYTF
TRBV7-9	TRBJ1-2	once	CASARGEGYYGYTF
TRBV10-3	TRBJ2-1	NA	CAISVGGPTSPSEQFF
TRBV11-3	TRBJ2-7	NA	CASSLAAAGEQYF
TRBV14	TRBJ1-2	NA	CASSQDQWTGYGYTF
TRBV30	TRBJ1-2	few	CAWSKRGAQNGYTF
TRBV6-1	TRBJ1-2	NA	CASSAERRNLHF
TRBV6-5	TRBJ1-6	NA	CASRGTGGNSPLHF
TRBV23-1	TRBJ1-2	NA	CASSQQLDRAGYGYTF
TRBV10-1	TRBJ2-3	few	CASSGSRGDTDTQYF
TRBV12-5	TRBJ2-2	NA	CASGPTGGALYTGELFF
TRBV6-5	TRBJ1-2	NA	CASISGAVMKGGYTF
TRBV5-5	TRBJ1-1	NA	CASSSEPTGVNTEAFF
TRBV10-2	TRBJ1-5	NA	CASSESTEDQPQHF
TRBV10-2	TRBJ1-2	NA	CATRPEGAEGYTF
TRBV29-1	TRBJ2-7	NA	CSAGTASYEQYF
TRBV5-6	TRBJ1-2	NA	CASSLGSDGYTF
TRBV5-6	TRBJ1-3	NA	CASSQDAGLGNTIYF
TRBV5-1	TRBJ1-1	once	CASSLISAFF
TRBV6-5	TRBJ1-2	NA	CASSSGTANYGYTF
TRBV6-5	TRBJ1-1	NA	CASIEAGGNTEAFF